This T cell receptor beta chain was found in a study of vaccination and CD4 T cells after COVID-19. Study in general: Treatment of control cultures consisted of a CEFX pool, an HIV-1 Nef pool, or no peptide.

With the Oncomine TCR Beta short-read assay, DNA from cultured CD4+ T cells was sequenced. Each CDR3 protein is one row after TCRdb ran MiXCR on the PCR reads. The table includes 13,000 to 15,000 distinct CDR3 sequences, about 31% detected once. This sample's treatment: approximately 11-day PBMC culture with coronavirus spike peptide pools or control peptides (ViraFEST assay). After expanding antigen-specific T cells with peptide pools, ViraFEST sequenced their TCRs. The length of the CDR3 is 16 residues. Concerning this clonotype itself: Its target is not known.

The receptor was isolated from a human donor with COVID-19. The J gene is TRBJ2-3, the V gene TRBV21-1; the table gives TRBD2 as D, unverified against the DNA. TRBV21-1 is an annotated pseudogene. Material: cultured CD4+ T cells from blood. CDR3 nucleotides: TGTGCCAGCAGCAAAGATCGCGGGGGGGCTGCAGATACGCAGTATTTT. This encodes CASSKDRGGAADTQYF.